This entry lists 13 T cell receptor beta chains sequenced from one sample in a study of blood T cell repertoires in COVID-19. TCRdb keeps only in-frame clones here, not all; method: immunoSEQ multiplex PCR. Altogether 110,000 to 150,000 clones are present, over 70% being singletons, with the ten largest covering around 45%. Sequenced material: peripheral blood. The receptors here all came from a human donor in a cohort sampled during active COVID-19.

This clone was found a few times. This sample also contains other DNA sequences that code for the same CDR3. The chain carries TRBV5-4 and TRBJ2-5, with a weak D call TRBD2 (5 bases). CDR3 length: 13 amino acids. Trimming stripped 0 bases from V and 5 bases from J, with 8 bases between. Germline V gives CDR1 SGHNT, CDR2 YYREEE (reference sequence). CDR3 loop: CASSLAGSETQYF. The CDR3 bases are TGTGCCAGCAGCTTGGCGGGGTCGGAGACCCAGTACTTC.

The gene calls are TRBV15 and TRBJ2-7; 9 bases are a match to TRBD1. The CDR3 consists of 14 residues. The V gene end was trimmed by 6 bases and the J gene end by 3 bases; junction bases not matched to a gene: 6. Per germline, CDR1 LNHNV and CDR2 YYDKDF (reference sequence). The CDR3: CATSPPDRGYEQYF. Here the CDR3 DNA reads TGTGCCACCAGTCCCCCGGACAGGGGCTACGAGCAGTACTTC.

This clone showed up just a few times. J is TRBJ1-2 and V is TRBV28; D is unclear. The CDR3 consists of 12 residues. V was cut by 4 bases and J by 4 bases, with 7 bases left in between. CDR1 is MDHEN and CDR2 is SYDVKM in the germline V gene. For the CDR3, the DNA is TGTGCCAGCAGTTCCTCGGGCTATGGCTACACCTTC. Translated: CASSSSGYGYTF.

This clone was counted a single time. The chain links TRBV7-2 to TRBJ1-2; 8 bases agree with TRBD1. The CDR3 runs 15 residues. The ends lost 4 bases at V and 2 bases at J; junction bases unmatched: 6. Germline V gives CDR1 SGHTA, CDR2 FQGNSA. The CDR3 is CASSSRTGQNYGYTF. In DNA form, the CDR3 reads TGTGCCAGCAGCTCCCGGACAGGGCAAAACTATGGCTACACCTTC.

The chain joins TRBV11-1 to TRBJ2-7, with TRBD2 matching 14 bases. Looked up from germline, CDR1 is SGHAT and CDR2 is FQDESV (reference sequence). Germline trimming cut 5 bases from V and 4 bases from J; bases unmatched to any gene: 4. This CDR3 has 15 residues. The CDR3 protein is CASSRTSGGQYEQYF. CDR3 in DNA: TGTGCCAGCAGCCGGACTAGCGGGGGGCAATACGAGCAGTACTTC.

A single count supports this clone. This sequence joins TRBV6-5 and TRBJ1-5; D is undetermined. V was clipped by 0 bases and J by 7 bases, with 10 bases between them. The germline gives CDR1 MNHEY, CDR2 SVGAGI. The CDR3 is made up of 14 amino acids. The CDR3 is CASSYSIGGQPQHF. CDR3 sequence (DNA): TGTGCCAGCAGTTACTCGATAGGAGGACAGCCCCAGCATTTT.

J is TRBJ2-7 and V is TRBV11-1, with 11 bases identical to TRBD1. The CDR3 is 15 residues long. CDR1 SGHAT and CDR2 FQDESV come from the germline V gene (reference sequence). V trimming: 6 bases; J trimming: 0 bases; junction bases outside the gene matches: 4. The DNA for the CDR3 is TGTGCCAGCAGTCCAGGGACAGGGGGCTCCTACGAGCAGTACGTC. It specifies CASSPGTGGSYEQYV.

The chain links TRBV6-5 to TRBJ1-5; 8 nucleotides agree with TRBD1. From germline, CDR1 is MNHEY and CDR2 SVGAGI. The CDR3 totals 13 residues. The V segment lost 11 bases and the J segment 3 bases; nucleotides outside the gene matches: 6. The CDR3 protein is CAGGTGNNQPQHF. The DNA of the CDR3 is TGTGCCGGGGGGACAGGAAACAATCAGCCCCAGCATTTT.

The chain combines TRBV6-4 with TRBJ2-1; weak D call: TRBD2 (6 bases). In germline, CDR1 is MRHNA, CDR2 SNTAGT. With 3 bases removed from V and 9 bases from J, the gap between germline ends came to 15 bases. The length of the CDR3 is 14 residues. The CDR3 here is CASSEAGNIGEQFF. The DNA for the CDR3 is TGTGCCAGCAGTGAGGCGGGGAACATTGGTGAGCAGTTCTTC.

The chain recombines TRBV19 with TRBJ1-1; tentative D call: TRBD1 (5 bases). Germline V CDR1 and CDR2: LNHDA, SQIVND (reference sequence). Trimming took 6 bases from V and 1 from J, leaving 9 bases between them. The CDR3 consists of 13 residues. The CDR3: CASRGRRNTEAFF. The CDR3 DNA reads TGTGCCAGTAGGGGGCGCAGGAACACTGAAGCTTTCTTT.

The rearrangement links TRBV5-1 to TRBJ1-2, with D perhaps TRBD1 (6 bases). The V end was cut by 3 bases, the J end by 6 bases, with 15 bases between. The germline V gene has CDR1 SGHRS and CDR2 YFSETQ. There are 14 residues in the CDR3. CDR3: CASSYLQGFDGYTF. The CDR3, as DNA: TGCGCCAGCAGCTACCTACAGGGCTTCGATGGCTACACCTTC.

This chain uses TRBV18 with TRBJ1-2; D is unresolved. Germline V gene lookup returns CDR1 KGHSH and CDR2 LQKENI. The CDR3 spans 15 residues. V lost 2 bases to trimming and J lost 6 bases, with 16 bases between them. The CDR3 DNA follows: TGTGCCAGCTCACCAGGATTGGAGGCGAGGCATGGCTACACCTTC. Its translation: CASSPGLEARHGYTF.

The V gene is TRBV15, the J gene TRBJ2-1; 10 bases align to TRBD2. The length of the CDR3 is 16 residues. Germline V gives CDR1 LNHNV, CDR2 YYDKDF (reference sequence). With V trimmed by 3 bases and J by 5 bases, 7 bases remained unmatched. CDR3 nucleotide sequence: TGTGCCACCAGCAGGGGGTTAGGACTAGCGGACAATGAGCAGTTCTTC. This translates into CATSRGLGLADNEQFF. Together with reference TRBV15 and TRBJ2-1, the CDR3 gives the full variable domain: DAMVIQNPRYQVTQFGKPVTLSCSQTLNHNVMYWYQQKSSQAPKLLFHYYDKDFNNEADTPDNFQSRRPNTSFCFLDIRSPGLGDTAMYLCATSRGLGLADNEQFFGPGTRLTVL.